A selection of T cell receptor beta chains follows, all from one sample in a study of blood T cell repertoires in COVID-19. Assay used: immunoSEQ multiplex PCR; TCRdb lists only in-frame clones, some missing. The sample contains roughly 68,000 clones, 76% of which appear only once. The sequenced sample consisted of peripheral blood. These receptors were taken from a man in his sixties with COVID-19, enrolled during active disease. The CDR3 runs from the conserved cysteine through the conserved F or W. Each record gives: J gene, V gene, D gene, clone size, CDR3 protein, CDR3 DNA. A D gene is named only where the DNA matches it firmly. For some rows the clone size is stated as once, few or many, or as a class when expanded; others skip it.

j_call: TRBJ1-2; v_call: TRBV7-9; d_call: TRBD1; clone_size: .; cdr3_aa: CASSLDGTEHGYTF; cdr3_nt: TGTGCCAGCAGCTTAGACGGGACAGAACATGGCTACACCTTC
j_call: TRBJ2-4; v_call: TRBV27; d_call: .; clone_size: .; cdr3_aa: CASSPSALAKNIQYF; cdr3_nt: TGTGCCAGCAGTCCGAGCGCACTAGCCAAAAACATTCAGTACTTC
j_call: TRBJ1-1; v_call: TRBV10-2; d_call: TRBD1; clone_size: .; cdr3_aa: CASSWGTGATEAFF; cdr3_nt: TGCGCCAGCAGTTGGGGGACAGGGGCCACTGAAGCTTTCTTT
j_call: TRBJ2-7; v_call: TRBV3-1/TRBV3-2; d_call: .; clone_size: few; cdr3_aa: CASSLAGAIEQYF; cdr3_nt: TGTGCCAGCAGCCTGGCAGGGGCCATCGAGCAGTACTTC
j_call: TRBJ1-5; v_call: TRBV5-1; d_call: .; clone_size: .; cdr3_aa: CASSLEPSGNQPQHF; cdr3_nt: TGCGCCAGCAGCTTGGAGCCTTCTGGCAATCAGCCCCAGCATTTT
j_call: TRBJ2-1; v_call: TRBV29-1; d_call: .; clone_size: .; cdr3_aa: CSARGTLANNEQFF; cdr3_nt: TGCAGCGCTAGGGGTACGCTCGCAAACAATGAGCAGTTCTTC
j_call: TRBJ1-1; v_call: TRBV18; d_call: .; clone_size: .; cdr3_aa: CASSLTIMNTEAFF; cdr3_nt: TGTGCCAGCTCGCTGACAATCATGAACACTGAAGCTTTCTTT
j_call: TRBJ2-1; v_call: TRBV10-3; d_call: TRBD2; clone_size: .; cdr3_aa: CAISEFSGRGGNEQFF; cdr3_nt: TGTGCCATCAGTGAGTTTAGCGGGAGAGGGGGAAATGAGCAGTTCTTC
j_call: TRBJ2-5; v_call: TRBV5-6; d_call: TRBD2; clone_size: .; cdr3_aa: CASSFGTRFETQYF; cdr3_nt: TGTGCCAGCAGCTTCGGGACTAGATTTGAGACCCAGTACTTC
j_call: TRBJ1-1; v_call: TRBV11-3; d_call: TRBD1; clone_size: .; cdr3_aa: CASSLGQGTNTEAFF; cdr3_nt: TGTGCCAGCAGCTTAGGACAGGGGACCAACACTGAAGCTTTCTTT
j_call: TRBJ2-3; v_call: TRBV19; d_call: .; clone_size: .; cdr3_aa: CASKGQGEADTQYF; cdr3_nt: TGTGCCAGTAAGGGACAAGGCGAAGCAGATACGCAGTATTTT